This T cell receptor (beta chain) was sequenced in a study of T cell repertoires in ileal Crohn's disease. Across the whole study: Biopsies of the neoterminal ileum at postoperative colonoscopy form M6 samples. The study's findings and limits: Sorted CD8 T cells held more high-frequency clones than CD4. Compared with non-smokers, active smokers at surgery showed more clonal expansions.

Concerning this clone: The target antigen is unknown.

Germline CDR1 is SGHRS and CDR2 is YFSETQ. This CDR3 is 15 amino acids long. J lost 5 bases, V lost 4 bases, and 11 bases had no gene match. Time point reported: neoterminal ileum biopsy at postoperative endoscopy, about 6 months after surgery. Each sample's TCRB immunosequencing used around 0.5 micrograms of biopsy DNA. Measured with immunoSEQ multiplex PCR; TCRdb has only the in-frame clones, and not every one. The sample contains some 10,000 clones, roughly 80% of which appear only once. The source material was ileal tissue. The chain employs TRBV5-1 and TRBJ2-5; TRBD1 agrees at 7 bases. The clonotype comes from an adult with Crohn's disease. The DNA for the CDR3 is TGCGCCAGCAGCCGCGGACAGGCGGTGGGGGAGACCCAGTACTTC. Protein sequence: CASSRGQAVGETQYF.